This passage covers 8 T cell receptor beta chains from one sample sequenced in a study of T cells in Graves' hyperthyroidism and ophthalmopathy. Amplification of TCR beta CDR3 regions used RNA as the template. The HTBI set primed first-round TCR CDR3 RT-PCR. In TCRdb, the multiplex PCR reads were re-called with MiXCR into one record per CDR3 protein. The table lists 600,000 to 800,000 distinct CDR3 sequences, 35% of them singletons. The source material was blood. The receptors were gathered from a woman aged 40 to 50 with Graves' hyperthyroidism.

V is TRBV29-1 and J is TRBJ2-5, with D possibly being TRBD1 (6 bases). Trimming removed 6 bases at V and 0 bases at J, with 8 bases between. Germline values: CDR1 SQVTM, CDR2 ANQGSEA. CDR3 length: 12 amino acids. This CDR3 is CSVHRDQETQYF. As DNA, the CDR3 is TGCAGCGTGCACAGGGACCAAGAGACCCAGTACTTC. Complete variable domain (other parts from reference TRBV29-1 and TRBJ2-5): SAVISQKPSRDICQRGTSLTIQCQVDSQVTMMFWYRQQPGQSLTLIATANQGSEATYESGFVIDKFPISRPNLTFSTLTVSNMSPEDSSIYLCSVHRDQETQYFGPGTRLLVL.

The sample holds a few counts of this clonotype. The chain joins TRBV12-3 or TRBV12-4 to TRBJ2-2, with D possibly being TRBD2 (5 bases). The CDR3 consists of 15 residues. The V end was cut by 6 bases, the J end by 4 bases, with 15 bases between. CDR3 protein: CASSSSGTLTGELFF. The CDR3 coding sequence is TGTGCCAGCAGCTCTTCGGGAACCCTCACCGGGGAGCTGTTTTTT.

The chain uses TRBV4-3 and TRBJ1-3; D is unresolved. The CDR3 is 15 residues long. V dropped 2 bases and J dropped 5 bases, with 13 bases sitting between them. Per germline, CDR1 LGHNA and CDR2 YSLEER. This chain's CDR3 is CASSQSDSYRNTIYF. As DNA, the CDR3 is TGCGCCAGCAGCCAATCCGACTCTTACCGAAACACCATATATTTT.

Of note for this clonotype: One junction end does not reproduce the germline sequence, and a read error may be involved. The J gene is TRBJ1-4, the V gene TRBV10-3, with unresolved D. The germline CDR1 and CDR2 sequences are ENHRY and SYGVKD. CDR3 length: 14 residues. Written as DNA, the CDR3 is TGTGCCAGCAAAGAACACCTCCTCGGGGAAAGACTGTTTTTT. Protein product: CASKEHLLGERLFF.

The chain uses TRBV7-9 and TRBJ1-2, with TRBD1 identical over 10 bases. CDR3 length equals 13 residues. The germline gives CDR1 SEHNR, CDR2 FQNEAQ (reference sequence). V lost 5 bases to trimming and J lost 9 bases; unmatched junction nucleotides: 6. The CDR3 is CASSPGQGRSYTF. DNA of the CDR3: TGTGCCAGCAGCCCGGGACAGGGGAGGAGCTACACCTTC.

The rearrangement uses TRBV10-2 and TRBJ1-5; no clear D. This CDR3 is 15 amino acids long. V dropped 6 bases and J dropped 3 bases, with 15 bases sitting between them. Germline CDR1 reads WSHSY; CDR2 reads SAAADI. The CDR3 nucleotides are TGCGCCAGCAGCCCCGCTATAGGGCCCAATCAGCCCCAGCATTTT. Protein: CASSPAIGPNQPQHF.

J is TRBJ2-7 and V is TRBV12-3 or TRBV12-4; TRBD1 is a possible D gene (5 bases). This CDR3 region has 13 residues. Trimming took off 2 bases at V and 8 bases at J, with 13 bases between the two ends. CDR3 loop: CASSLLDRYQQYF. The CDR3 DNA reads TGTGCCAGCAGTTTACTCGACAGATACCAGCAGTACTTC.

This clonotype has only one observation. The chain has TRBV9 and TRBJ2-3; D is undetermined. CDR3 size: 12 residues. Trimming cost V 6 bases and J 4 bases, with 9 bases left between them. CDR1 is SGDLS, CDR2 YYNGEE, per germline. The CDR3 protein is CASNFASDTQYF. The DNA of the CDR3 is TGTGCCAGCAACTTTGCGTCAGATACGCAGTATTTT. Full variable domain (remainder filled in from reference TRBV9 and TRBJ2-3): DSGVTQTPKHLITATGQRVTLRCSPRSGDLSVYWYQQSLDQGLQFLIQYYNGEERAKGNILERFSAQQFPDLHSELNLSSLELGDSALYFCASNFASDTQYFGPGTRLTVL.